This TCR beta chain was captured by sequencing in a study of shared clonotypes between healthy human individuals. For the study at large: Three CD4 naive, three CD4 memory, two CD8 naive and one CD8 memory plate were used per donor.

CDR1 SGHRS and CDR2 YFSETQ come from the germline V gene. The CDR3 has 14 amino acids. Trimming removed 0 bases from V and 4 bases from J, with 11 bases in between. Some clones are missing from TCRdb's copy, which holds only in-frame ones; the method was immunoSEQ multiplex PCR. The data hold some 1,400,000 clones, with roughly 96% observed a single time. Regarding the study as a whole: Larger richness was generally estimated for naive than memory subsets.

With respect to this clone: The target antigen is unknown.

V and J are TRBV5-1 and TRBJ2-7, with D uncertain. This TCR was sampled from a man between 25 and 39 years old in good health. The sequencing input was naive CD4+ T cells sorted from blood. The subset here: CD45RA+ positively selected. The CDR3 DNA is TGCGCCAGCAGCTTGGACAAGACCGAATACGAGCAGTACTTC. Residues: CASSLDKTEYEQYF.